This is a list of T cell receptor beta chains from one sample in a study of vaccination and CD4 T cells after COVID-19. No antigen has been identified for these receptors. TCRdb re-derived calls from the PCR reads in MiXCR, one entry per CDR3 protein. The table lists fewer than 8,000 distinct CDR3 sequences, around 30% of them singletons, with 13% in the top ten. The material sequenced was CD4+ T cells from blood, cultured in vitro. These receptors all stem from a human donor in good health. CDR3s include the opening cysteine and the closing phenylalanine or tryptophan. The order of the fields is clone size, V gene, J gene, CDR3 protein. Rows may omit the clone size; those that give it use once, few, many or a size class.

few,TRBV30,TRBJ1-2,CAWRQTGVYGYTF
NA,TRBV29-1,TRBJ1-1,CSTAGTVNTEAFF
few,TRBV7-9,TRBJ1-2,CASSPSARGPRGYTF
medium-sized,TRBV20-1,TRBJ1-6,CSAPTGADNSPLHF
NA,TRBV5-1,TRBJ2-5,CASSFGDSYQETQYF
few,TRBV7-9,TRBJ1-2,CASSLTLPNYGYTF
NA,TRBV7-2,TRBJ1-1,CASSLSGVSNTEAFF
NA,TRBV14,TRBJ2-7,CASSQGKGWTYEQYF
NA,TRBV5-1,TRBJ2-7,CASSSGQGAHEQYF
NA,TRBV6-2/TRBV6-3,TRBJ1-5,CASSWPSTGYSNQPQHF
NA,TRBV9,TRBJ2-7,CASSVAEPSYEQYF
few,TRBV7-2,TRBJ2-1,CASSRLANNEQFF
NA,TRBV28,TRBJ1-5,CASSDIDRLAQPQHF
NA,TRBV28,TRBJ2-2,CASRGQGRTGELFF
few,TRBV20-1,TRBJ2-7,CSASGTSGYEQYF
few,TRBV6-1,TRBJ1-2,CASSPLGGYGYTF
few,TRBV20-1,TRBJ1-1,CSARDGRVQVNTEAFF
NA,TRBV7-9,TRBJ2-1,CASSWNYNEQFF
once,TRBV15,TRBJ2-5,CATTLGEQETQYF
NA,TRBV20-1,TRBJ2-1,CSARGVAGGAYEQFF
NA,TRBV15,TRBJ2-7,CATSREVIEGQYF
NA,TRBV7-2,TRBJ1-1,CASSRLNKGGTEAFF
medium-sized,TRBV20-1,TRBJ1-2,CSARTLGPMRYTF
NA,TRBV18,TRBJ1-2,CASSPGTNYGYTF
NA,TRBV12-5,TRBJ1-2,CASGPWGYGYTF
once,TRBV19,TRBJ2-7,CASSRAGAYYEQYF
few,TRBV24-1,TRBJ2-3,CATSDPSGTATDTQYF
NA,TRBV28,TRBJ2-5,CASSLSGGQETQYF
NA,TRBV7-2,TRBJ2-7,CASSLGLAAYEQYF
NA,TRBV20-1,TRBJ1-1,CSARVGQGQGARTEAFF
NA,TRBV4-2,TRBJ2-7,CASSQVQGALYEQYF
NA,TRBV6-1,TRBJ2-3,CASRSLGGAPTDTQYF
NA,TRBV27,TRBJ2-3,CASSLIPLAGWTDTQYF
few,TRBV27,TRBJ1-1,CASSYSPYTEAFF
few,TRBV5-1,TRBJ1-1,CASSSGAGPTEAFF